A single sample is the source of the 8 T cell receptor beta chains below, sequenced in a study of T cells in Graves' hyperthyroidism and ophthalmopathy (dated by TCRdb to the late 2010s). The library was generated by multiplex PCR. TCRdb names Illumina HiSeq 2000 as the instrument used. The TCR beta CDR3 regions were amplified from the RNA transcripts. A first-round RT-PCR of the TCR CDR3 used the HTBI primer set with the Qiagen OneStep RT-PCR kit. TCRdb reran the public reads through fastp at Q25 and MiXCR, keeping productive beta chains. Entries are consolidated by CDR3 protein sequence, retaining the most common genes and DNA. The sample records 370,000 or so distinct CDR3 sequences, approximately 13% of which are singletons. The ten largest clonotypes hold 20% of the sample. The specimen was blood. The origin of the receptors is a man aged 30 to 45 with Graves' hyperthyroidism that later progressed to Graves' ophthalmopathy.

This clonotype turned up a few times. The V call is TRBV9, the J call TRBJ2-5; the D call may be TRBD1 or TRBD2 (5 bases each). Germline V gives CDR1 SGDLS, CDR2 YYNGEE. The CDR3 length is 15 residues. Trimming stripped 0 bases from V and 5 bases from J, with 14 bases between. For the CDR3, the DNA is TGTGCCAGCAGCGTAGGAGGGGCGGGCGGGGAGACCCAGTACTTC. Its translation: CASSVGGAGGETQYF.

The chain links TRBV7-9 to TRBJ2-5; no firm D call. V lost 5 bases and J 3 bases, leaving 22 bases between the germline ends. There are 17 residues in the CDR3. CDR1 SEHNR and CDR2 FQNEAQ come from the germline V gene (reference sequence). CDR3 loop: CASSTLSATGPKETQYF. CDR3 coding DNA: TGTGCCAGCAGCACCCTAAGTGCCACTGGACCGAAAGAGACCCAGTACTTC.

This clonotype was recorded at least ten times. CDR3 sequence: CAISDPGGDYGYTF. CDR3 nucleotides: TGTGCCATCAGTGACCCAGGGGGAGACTATGGCTACACCTTC. The rearrangement uses TRBV10-3 and TRBJ1-2; 7 nucleotides align to TRBD1. V was clipped by 3 bases and J by 3 bases; unmatched bases: 4. The CDR3 has 14 amino acids. Looked up from germline, CDR1 is ENHRY and CDR2 is SYGVKD.

This clonotype was counted at least ten times. The gene calls are TRBV28 and TRBJ2-1, with 13 bases lining up with TRBD2. The CDR3 contains 16 residues. Germline V gene sequence: CDR1 MDHEN, CDR2 SYDVKM. The ends lost 7 bases at V and 9 bases at J; junction bases unmatched: 12. This CDR3 reads CASNPSGTSGNGEQFF. In DNA form, the CDR3 reads TGTGCCAGCAATCCCTCCGGGACTAGCGGGAATGGTGAGCAGTTCTTC.

This clonotype was observed many times. The chain couples TRBV12-3 or TRBV12-4 to TRBJ1-6; D might be TRBD1 (5 bases). V shed 5 bases and J shed 0 bases, with 17 bases lying between them. CDR3 length: 18 amino acids. This CDR3 reads CASSQPGPTSSYNSPLHF. The DNA for the CDR3 is TGTGCCAGCAGTCAACCGGGACCGACGAGCTCCTATAATTCACCCCTCCACTTT.

This clonotype occurred many times. The chain employs TRBV28 and TRBJ2-3; D perhaps matches TRBD2 (7 bases). The CDR3 extends over 16 amino acids. Germline V CDR1 and CDR2: MDHEN, SYDVKM. V lost 3 bases and J lost 4, with 17 bases in between. The CDR3 sequence is CASSFKPGGLADTQYF. For the CDR3, the DNA is TGTGCCAGCAGTTTTAAGCCGGGGGGCCTCGCAGATACGCAGTATTTT.

J is TRBJ1-2 and V is TRBV29-1; 10 bases align to TRBD1. Losses at the gene ends were 4 bases for V and 8 bases for J; bases not matched to a gene: 4. CDR1 and CDR2 (germline): SQVTM, ANQGSEA. There are 12 residues in the CDR3. CDR3 in DNA: TGCAGCGTTGGACAGGGGGCGGGGGGCTACACCTTC. Amino acid sequence: CSVGQGAGGYTF. Full variable domain (remainder filled in from reference TRBV29-1 and TRBJ1-2): SAVISQKPSRDICQRGTSLTIQCQVDSQVTMMFWYRQQPGQSLTLIATANQGSEATYESGFVIDKFPISRPNLTFSTLTVSNMSPEDSSIYLCSVGQGAGGYTFGSGTRLTVV.

This clonotype was counted many times. The genes are TRBV15 and TRBJ2-7, with 8 positions matching TRBD1. This CDR3 is 15 amino acids long. With 5 bases clipped from V and 0 bases from J, the junction kept 6 bases outside the gene matches. Per germline, CDR1 LNHNV and CDR2 YYDKDF (reference sequence). This chain's CDR3 is CATSSRRGPSYEQYF. For the CDR3, the DNA is TGTGCCACCAGCTCCCGCAGGGGGCCCTCCTACGAGCAGTACTTC.